Below, 18 T cell receptor beta chains from the same sample are listed, as sequenced in a study of shared clonotypes between healthy human individuals. Repertoires were generated with immunoSEQ multiplex PCR, while TCRdb's copy carries only in-frame clones and drops some. The sample lists about 530,000 clones; approximately 95% were seen once. Sequenced material: naive CD4+ T cells sorted from blood. Subset indicated: CD45RA+ positively selected. The receptor set was obtained from a woman between 25 and 40 years old in good health.

This clone is a singleton in its sample. This chain links TRBV5-1 with TRBJ2-2; no firm D call. Germline values: CDR1 SGHRS, CDR2 YFSETQ. V was trimmed by 0 bases and J by 1 base, leaving 10 bases between them. The CDR3 contains 16 residues. In DNA form, the CDR3 reads TGCGCCAGCAGCTTGGCCGATGTCAGGAACACCGGGGAGCTGTTTTTT. This gives the protein CASSLADVRNTGELFF.

The chain is built from TRBV28 and TRBJ2-7, with a weak D call TRBD2 (5 bases). The CDR3 runs to 12 residues. V lost 2 bases, J lost 4 bases, and 6 bases lay in between. Germline V gene data show CDR1 as MDHEN and CDR2 as SYDVKM. The CDR3 protein is CASSLLAYEQYF. In DNA, the CDR3 is TGTGCCAGCAGTTTACTAGCTTACGAGCAGTACTTC.

The chain couples TRBV7-8 to TRBJ2-7; no definite D call. Germline CDR1 and CDR2: SGHVS and FQNEAQ. V lost 1 base and J 4 bases, leaving 14 bases between the germline ends. The CDR3 is 15 residues long. The CDR3 DNA reads as TGTGCCAGCAGCTTAGTCTCGCAGGAAAGGTACGAGCAGTACTTC. It yields the protein CASSLVSQERYEQYF.

The J gene is TRBJ1-5, the V gene TRBV7-9; 7 nucleotides match TRBD1. V dropped 1 base and J dropped 2; count of bases not matched to a gene: 5. The CDR3 length is 16 residues. Germline V gene lookup returns CDR1 SEHNR and CDR2 FQNEAQ (reference sequence). In DNA, the CDR3 is TGTGCCAGCAGCTTAGAATACGGACAGGGCAATCAGCCCCAGCATTTT. Translated: CASSLEYGQGNQPQHF.

V usage is TRBV2 and J usage is TRBJ2-3; the D gene is possibly TRBD1 (5 bases). Trimming removed 5 bases from V and 5 bases from J, with 14 bases in between. This CDR3 comprises 14 residues. CDR1 is SNHLY, CDR2 FYNNEI, per germline. The CDR3 region is CASSRGPLGDTQYF. The DNA of the CDR3 is TGTGCCAGCAGTAGGGGCCCTTTAGGAGATACGCAGTATTTT.

The rearrangement joins TRBV2 to TRBJ1-1; possibly TRBD1 for D (5 bases). This CDR3 is built from 13 residues. The V end was cut by 4 bases, the J end by 4 bases, with 10 bases between. CDR1 is SNHLY and CDR2 is FYNNEI in the germline V gene. CDR3 DNA: TGTGCCAGCAGTGGAGACGGGGGCACTGAAGCTTTCTTT. This sequence encodes CASSGDGGTEAFF. The full variable domain, rest sourced from reference TRBV2 and TRBJ1-1, is EPEVTQTPSHQVTQMGQEVILRCVPISNHLYFYWYRQILGQKVEFLVSFYNNEISEKSEIFDDQFSVERPDGSNFTLKIRSTKLEDSAMYFCASSGDGGTEAFFGQGTRLTVV.

V is TRBV2 and J is TRBJ1-4, with unresolved D. The length of the CDR3 is 14 residues. The V and J ends lost 3 bases and 8 bases respectively, with 13 bases between them. Germline V gene sequence: CDR1 SNHLY, CDR2 FYNNEI. CDR3 bases: TGTGCCAGCAGTGATTCTTCAGGAGACGAAAAACTGTTTTTT. Protein: CASSDSSGDEKLFF.

V gene TRBV19 combines with J gene TRBJ1-5, with 7 bases fitting TRBD1. The CDR3 loop spans 15 amino acids. Unmatched junction bases numbered 7, after V lost 6 bases and J lost 2 bases. The germline gives CDR1 LNHDA, CDR2 SQIVND (reference sequence). The CDR3 DNA reads TGTGCCAGTAGCCGACAGGGTAGCGGCAATCAGCCCCAGCATTTT. Its protein product is CASSRQGSGNQPQHF. The full variable domain, its missing parts supplied by reference TRBV19 and TRBJ1-5, is DGGITQSPKYLFRKEGQNVTLSCEQNLNHDAMYWYRQDPGQGLRLIYYSQIVNDFQKGDIAEGYSVSREKKESFPLTVTSAQKNPTAFYLCASSRQGSGNQPQHFGDGTRLSIL.

J is TRBJ2-7 and V is TRBV19; 11 bases align to TRBD2. The CDR3 contains 14 residues. Germline V CDR1 and CDR2: LNHDA, SQIVND (reference sequence). The V and J ends lost 8 bases and 7 bases, in that order; junction bases with no gene match: 10. The chain's CDR3 is CASSTLAGGYEQYF. In DNA form, the CDR3 reads TGTGCCAGTTCGACCCTAGCGGGAGGTTATGAGCAGTACTTC.

The V call is TRBV13, the J call TRBJ2-3; no firm D call. V was trimmed by 4 bases and J by 7 bases, leaving 12 bases between them. This CDR3 region has 13 residues. Germline-derived CDR1 and CDR2 are PRHDT and FYEKMQ (reference sequence). The CDR3 DNA reads as TGTGCCAGCAGCTATGTCAATCGGCATACGCAGTATTTT. Amino acid sequence: CASSYVNRHTQYF.

The chain uses TRBV20-1 and TRBJ2-1; D possibly corresponds to TRBD2 (6 bases). This CDR3 contains 11 residues. CDR1 is DFQATT, CDR2 SNEGSKA, per germline (reference sequence). The V end lost 5 bases, the J end lost 9 bases, and 11 bases lay between the germline ends. The DNA for the CDR3 is TGCAGTGCTGGAGGGGCGAGTGAGCAGTTCTTC. As protein: CSAGGASEQFF.

To note about this clone: Germline is not matched at one junction end, which may reflect a read error. The chain recombines TRBV5-8 with TRBJ2-7; 12 bases fit TRBD1. The length of the CDR3 is 14 residues. Per the germline V gene, CDR1 is SGHTS and CDR2 is YDEGEE. CDR3 in DNA: TGTGCCAGCAGCTTCTCCGGGACAGGGGGCGAGGAGTACTTC. This gives the protein CASSFSGTGGEEYF.

The gene calls are TRBV6-7 and TRBJ2-4; D remains ambiguous. TRBV6-7 is annotated as an ORF whose role is uncertain. Trimming removed 2 bases at V and 7 bases at J, with 3 bases between. The length of the CDR3 is 11 residues. The CDR3 spells CASSYPNIQYF. CDR3 sequence (DNA): TGTGCCAGCAGTTACCCGAACATTCAGTACTTC.

The gene calls are TRBV10-3 and TRBJ2-3, with 10 bases that match TRBD2. The CDR3 covers 17 residues. V lost 6 bases to trimming and J lost 3 bases; unmatched junction nucleotides: 12. Per the germline V gene, CDR1 is ENHRY and CDR2 is SYGVKD. This chain's CDR3 is CAISPTLTSGKTDTQYF. The CDR3 coding sequence is TGTGCCATCAGCCCCACCTTAACTAGCGGGAAAACAGATACGCAGTATTTT.

The J gene is TRBJ2-2, the V gene TRBV18; maybe TRBD2 (5 bases). This CDR3 comprises 14 residues. From germline, CDR1 is KGHSH and CDR2 LQKENI. V lost 6 bases and J 4 bases, leaving 12 bases between the germline ends. The CDR3 loop is CASSSPGSTGELFF. The CDR3 DNA sequence: TGTGCCAGCTCTTCACCGGGGTCCACCGGGGAGCTGTTTTTT.

This chain uses TRBV4-1 with TRBJ2-1, with D uncertain. Germline CDR1 and CDR2: MGHRA and YSYEKL. V lost 2 bases, J lost 0 bases, and 14 bases lay in between. The CDR3 is 17 amino acids. Written as DNA, the CDR3 is TGCGCCAGCAGCCAAATCTCGTCCGGCAGCTCCTACAATGAGCAGTTCTTC. Its protein is CASSQISSGSSYNEQFF.

The chain recombines TRBV5-4 with TRBJ2-6; 7 positions agree with TRBD2. This CDR3 is 18 amino acids long. CDR1 SGHNT and CDR2 YYREEE come from the germline V gene (reference sequence). Unmatched junction bases numbered 11, after V lost 4 bases and J lost 1 base. In nucleotides, the CDR3 is TGTGCCAGCAGCGACTTCTCAGCGGGAAAATCTGGGGCCAACGTCCTGACTTTC. As protein: CASSDFSAGKSGANVLTF.

The CDR3 DNA sequence: TGTGCCAGCAGTTTTGCCGCGAACAGGGGTGGGGAGCAGTACTTC. Translating it yields CASSFAANRGGEQYF. The chain is built from TRBV28 and TRBJ2-7, with 7 nucleotides matching TRBD1. After removal of 3 bases from V and 7 bases from J, the junction contained 12 bases not matched to a gene. CDR1 and CDR2 (germline): MDHEN, SYDVKM. This CDR3 contains 15 residues.